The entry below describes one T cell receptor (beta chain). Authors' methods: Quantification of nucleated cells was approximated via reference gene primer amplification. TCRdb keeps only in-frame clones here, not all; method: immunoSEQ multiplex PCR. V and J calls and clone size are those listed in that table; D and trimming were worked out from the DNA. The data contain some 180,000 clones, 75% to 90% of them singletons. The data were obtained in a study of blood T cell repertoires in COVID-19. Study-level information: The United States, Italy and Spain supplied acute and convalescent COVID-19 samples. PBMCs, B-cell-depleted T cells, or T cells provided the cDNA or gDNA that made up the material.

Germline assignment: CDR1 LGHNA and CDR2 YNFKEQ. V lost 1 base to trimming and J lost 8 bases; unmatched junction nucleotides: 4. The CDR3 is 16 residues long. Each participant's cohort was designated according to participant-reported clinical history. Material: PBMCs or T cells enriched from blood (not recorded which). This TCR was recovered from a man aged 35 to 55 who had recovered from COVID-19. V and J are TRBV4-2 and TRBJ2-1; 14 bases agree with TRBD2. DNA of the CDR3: TGTGCCAGCAGCCAAGTGGGGACTAGCGGGAGTTATGAGCAGTTCTTC. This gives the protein CASSQVGTSGSYEQFF.